Reported below is one T cell receptor beta chain. Its antigen is currently unknown. The data belong to a study of T cell responses to AZD1222 COVID-19 vaccine. Study at large: Timing groups of about 4 and about 12 weeks for second doses were pooled. Whole-study results and caveats: The repertoires were collected only after the peak T cell response. There were vaccine-associated CD4 TCRs across spike, dominant at 160-218 and 743-854.

Germline CDR1 SQVTM, CDR2 ANQGSEA. This CDR3 spans 17 amino acids. V lost 2 bases and J lost 6, with 22 bases in between. Generated by immunoSEQ multiplex PCR, the TCRdb table keeps only in-frame clones and is missing some. Of about 190,000 clones listed, roughly 93% are singletons. This clonotype was obtained from an adult in good health. The chain carries TRBV29-1 and TRBJ2-2; either TRBD1 or TRBD2 may supply D (5 bases each). Sequenced here: peripheral blood, sampled on day 0 of AZD1222 vaccination. The CDR3 region has the DNA TGCAGCGTTGAAAGGCGGGCATGGCAGGGCCGAGCCGGGGAGCTGTTTTTT. Its protein is CSVERRAWQGRAGELFF.